Listed below are T cell receptor beta chains from one sample, sequenced in a study of CXCR3-negative and CXCR3-positive naive CD8 T cells. Reprocessing the 5' RACE reads, TCRdb reports a single entry for every CDR3 protein and omits DNA. The sample table sets out approximately 58,000 distinct CDR3 sequences. Sequenced: naive CXCR3- CD8+ T cells from blood. The receptors shown here come from a human donor in good health. Some clones in this sample may be carry-over from other donors' samples. CDR3s include the opening cysteine and the closing phenylalanine or tryptophan.

V gene,J gene,CDR3 protein
TRBV3-1,TRBJ2-7,CASSQDHGTTNEQYF
TRBV12-3/TRBV12-4,TRBJ2-7,CASSLRTGGTYEQYF
TRBV4-1,TRBJ2-3,CASSQDVPDTQYF
TRBV20-1,TRBJ2-7,CSAGDSSSYEQYF
TRBV12-3/TRBV12-4,TRBJ2-7,CASTPGGHLPYEQYF
TRBV29-1,TRBJ2-3,CSVVFLPTDTQYF
TRBV20-1,TRBJ2-5,CSARAGLAESETQYF
TRBV7-6,TRBJ1-1,CASSLPKAGATSMNTEAFF
TRBV20-1,TRBJ1-6,CSAVGPLRGSPLHF
TRBV5-1,TRBJ2-7,CASSLGGGSYEQYF
TRBV12-3/TRBV12-4,TRBJ2-1,CAIGSKGIPGTSGGNSYNEQFF
TRBV29-1,TRBJ2-1,CSVERSSSYNEQFF
TRBV5-1,TRBJ2-1,CASSLEDSNSNEQFF
TRBV14,TRBJ1-3,CASSQALSIAGNTIYF
TRBV2,TRBJ2-7,CASSVLGRDEQYF
TRBV14,TRBJ2-7,CASSQDPGTGDYEQYF
TRBV6-2/TRBV6-3,TRBJ2-5,CASSETSGGYLETQYF
TRBV4-3,TRBJ1-2,CASSQDWMGTISYGYTF
TRBV4-2,TRBJ2-7,CASSQDTPGHLSYEQYF
TRBV4-1,TRBJ1-1,CASSQAGMNTEAFF
TRBV4-3,TRBJ2-1,CASSRLAERYYSYNEQFF
TRBV6-4,TRBJ2-1,CASSLSGGTNNEQFF
TRBV20-1,TRBJ2-3,CSAPNWLGGVDTQYF
TRBV7-3,TRBJ2-3,CASSSPVASASPSTDTQYF
TRBV6-5,TRBJ2-1,CASSYSLAGIYNEQFF
TRBV11-3,TRBJ2-3,CASSPQRTDTQYF
TRBV11-1,TRBJ2-4,CASSFSAGLAKNIQYF
TRBV20-1,TRBJ1-5,CSANSGGVDQPQHF
TRBV7-8,TRBJ2-1,CASSLQTNNEQFF
TRBV4-1,TRBJ2-5,CASSSRQGQETQYF
TRBV27,TRBJ2-5,CASSLRAGEETQYF
TRBV29-1,TRBJ2-7,CSVATGISYEQYF
TRBV29-1,TRBJ2-5,CSVEGLQETQYF
TRBV12-3/TRBV12-4,TRBJ1-1,CASSPHPRGTEAFF
TRBV4-3,TRBJ2-3,CASSLRTGTDTQYF
TRBV12-3/TRBV12-4,TRBJ1-6,CASSPSGGNSPLHF
TRBV27,TRBJ2-1,CASSWTGGNEQFF
TRBV5-1,TRBJ1-1,CASSRGTGNTEAFF
TRBV12-3/TRBV12-4,TRBJ2-7,CASKPSGGLYEQYF
TRBV29-1,TRBJ2-1,CSVSGTIFGDEQFF
TRBV7-2,TRBJ2-7,CASSLAPGFSYEQYF
TRBV27,TRBJ2-5,CASSFSGVMGETQYF
TRBV6-6,TRBJ2-5,CASRGGNEETQYF
TRBV7-2,TRBJ2-1,CASSWALAGTYNEQFF
TRBV12-3/TRBV12-4,TRBJ2-5,CASSLGTGDARETQYF
TRBV4-3,TRBJ1-6,CASSHSGSSYNSPLHF
TRBV20-1,TRBJ2-7,CSARTHLTDSYEQYF
TRBV23-1,TRBJ2-5,CASSHRRGTQRRETQYF
TRBV6-2/TRBV6-3,TRBJ2-7,CASSFTGPLYEQYF
TRBV7-3,TRBJ2-7,CASSLGDYYEQYF
TRBV12-3/TRBV12-4,TRBJ2-3,CASSLSADTQYF
TRBV20-1,TRBJ1-6,CSTTGENHQAHSPLHF
TRBV29-1,TRBJ2-5,CSVEGTSERLYQETQYF
TRBV21-1,TRBJ2-1,CASSNKGQGIYNEQFF
TRBV4-3,TRBJ1-6,CASSQYSSSYNSPLHF
TRBV12-3/TRBV12-4,TRBJ2-7,CASSPDTGLYEQYF
TRBV29-1,TRBJ2-7,CSVEEPDTYEQYF
TRBV7-9,TRBJ2-7,CASSQLAGGFYEQYF
TRBV27,TRBJ1-4,CASSEAGLGSEKLFF